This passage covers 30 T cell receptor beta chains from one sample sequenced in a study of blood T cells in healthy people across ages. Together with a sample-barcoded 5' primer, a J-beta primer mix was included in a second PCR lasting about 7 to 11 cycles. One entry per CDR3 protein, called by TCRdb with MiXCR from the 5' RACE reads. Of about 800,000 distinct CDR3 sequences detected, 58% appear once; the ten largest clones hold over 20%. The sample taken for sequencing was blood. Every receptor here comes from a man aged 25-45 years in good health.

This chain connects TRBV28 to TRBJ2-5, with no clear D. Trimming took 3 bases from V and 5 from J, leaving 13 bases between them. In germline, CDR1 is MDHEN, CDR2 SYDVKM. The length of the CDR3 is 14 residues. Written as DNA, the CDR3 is TGTGCCAGCAGTTTCCCCACCTTCTACGAGACCCAGTACTTC. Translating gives CASSFPTFYETQYF.

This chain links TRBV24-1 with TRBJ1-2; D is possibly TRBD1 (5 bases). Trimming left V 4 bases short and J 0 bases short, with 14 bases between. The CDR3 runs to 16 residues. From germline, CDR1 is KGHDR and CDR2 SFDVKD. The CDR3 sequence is CATSEPGTEPNYGYTF. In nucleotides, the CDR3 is TGTGCCACCAGTGAACCCGGGACGGAACCTAACTATGGCTACACCTTC.

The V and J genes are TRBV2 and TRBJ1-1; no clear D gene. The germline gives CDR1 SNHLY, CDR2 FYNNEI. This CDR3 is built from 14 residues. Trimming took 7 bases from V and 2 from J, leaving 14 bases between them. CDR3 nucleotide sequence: TGTGCCAGCACTATGGCACAGACAAACACTGAAGCTTTCTTT. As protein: CASTMAQTNTEAFF.

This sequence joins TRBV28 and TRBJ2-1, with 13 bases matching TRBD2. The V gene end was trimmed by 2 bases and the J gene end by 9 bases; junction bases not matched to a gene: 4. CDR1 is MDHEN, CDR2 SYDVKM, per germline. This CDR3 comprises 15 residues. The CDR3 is CASSLDTSGRAEQFF. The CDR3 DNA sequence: TGTGCCAGCAGTTTAGATACTAGCGGGAGGGCTGAGCAGTTCTTC.

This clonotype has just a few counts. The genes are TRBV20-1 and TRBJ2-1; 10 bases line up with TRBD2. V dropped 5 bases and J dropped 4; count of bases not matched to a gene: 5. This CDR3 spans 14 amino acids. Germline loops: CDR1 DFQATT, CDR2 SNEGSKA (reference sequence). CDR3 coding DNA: TGCAGTGCTCGCGGGACTAGCGTATACAATGAGCAGTTCTTC. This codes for CSARGTSVYNEQFF.

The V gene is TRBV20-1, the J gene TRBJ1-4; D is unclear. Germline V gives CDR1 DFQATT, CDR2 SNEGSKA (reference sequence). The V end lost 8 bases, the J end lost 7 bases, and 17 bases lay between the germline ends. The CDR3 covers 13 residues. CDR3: CSTLARRGEKLFF. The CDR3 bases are TGCAGTACCTTGGCCCGTCGGGGTGAAAAACTGTTTTTT.

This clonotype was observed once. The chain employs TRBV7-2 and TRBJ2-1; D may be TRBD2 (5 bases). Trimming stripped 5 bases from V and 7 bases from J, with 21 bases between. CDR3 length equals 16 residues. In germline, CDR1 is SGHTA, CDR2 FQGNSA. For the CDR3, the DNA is TGTGCCAGCAGCCCTACGCGCGTGAATAGCGCAAATGAGCAGTTCTTC. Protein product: CASSPTRVNSANEQFF.

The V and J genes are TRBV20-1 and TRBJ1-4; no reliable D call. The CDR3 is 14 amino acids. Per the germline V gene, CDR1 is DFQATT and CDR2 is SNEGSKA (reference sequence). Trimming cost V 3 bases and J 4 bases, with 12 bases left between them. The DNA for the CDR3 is TGCAGTGCTAGGGGGTTACAAAGTAATGAAAAACTGTTTTTT. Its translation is CSARGLQSNEKLFF.

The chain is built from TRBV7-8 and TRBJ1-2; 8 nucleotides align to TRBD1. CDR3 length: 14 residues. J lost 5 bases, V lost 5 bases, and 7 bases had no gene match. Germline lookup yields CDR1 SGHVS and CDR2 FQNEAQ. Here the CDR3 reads CASSHPGQVYGYTF. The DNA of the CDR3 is TGTGCCAGCAGCCACCCGGGACAGGTTTATGGCTACACCTTC.

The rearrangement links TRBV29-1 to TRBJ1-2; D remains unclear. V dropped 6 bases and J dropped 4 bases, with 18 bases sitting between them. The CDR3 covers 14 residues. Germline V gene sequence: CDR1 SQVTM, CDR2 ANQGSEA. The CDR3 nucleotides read TGCAGCGTACCCGAGAGCTGGGGTGGCTATGGCTACACCTTC. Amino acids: CSVPESWGGYGYTF.

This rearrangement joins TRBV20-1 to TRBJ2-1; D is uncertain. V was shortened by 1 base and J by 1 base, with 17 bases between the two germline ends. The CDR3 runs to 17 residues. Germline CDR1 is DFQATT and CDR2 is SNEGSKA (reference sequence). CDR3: CSARAEVYMSSYNEQFF. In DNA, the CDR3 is TGCAGTGCTAGAGCTGAAGTCTACATGAGTTCCTACAATGAGCAGTTCTTC.

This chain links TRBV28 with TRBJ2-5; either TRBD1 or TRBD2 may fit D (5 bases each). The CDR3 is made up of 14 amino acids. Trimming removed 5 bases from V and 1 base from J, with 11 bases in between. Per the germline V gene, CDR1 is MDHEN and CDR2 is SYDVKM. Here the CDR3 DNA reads TGTGCCAGCAGTACCCGGGACCCCCAAGAGACCCAGTACTTC. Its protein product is CASSTRDPQETQYF.

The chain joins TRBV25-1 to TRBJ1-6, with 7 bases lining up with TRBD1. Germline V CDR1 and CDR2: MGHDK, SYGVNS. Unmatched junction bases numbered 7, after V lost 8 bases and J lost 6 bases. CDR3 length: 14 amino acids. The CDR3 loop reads CASGEGQPNSPLHF. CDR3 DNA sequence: TGTGCCAGCGGCGAGGGACAGCCTAATTCACCCCTCCACTTT.

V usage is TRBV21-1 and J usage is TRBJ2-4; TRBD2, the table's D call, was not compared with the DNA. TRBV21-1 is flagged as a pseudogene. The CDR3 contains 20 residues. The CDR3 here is CASSKAFSGSGCGCGYIQYF. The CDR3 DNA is TGTGCCAGCAGCAAAGCTTTTAGCGGGAGTGGTTGCGGGTGTGGTTACATTCAGTACTTC.

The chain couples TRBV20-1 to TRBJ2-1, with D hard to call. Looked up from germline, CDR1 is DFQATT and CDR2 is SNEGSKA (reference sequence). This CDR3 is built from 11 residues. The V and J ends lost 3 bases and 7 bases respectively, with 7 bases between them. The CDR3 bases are TGCAGTGCTAGGGGCAGGAATGAGCAGTTCTTC. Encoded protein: CSARGRNEQFF.

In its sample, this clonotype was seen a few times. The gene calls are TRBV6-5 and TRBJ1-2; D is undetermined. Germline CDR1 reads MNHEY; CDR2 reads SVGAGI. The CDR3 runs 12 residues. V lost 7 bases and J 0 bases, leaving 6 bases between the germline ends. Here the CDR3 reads CASMEANYGYTF. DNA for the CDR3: TGTGCCAGCATGGAGGCTAACTATGGCTACACCTTC.

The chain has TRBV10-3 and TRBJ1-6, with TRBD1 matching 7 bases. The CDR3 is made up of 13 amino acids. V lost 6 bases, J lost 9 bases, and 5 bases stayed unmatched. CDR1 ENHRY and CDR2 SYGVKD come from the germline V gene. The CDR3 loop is CAIRAGGSSPLHF. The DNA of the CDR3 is TGTGCCATCAGGGCAGGGGGAAGTTCACCCCTCCACTTT.

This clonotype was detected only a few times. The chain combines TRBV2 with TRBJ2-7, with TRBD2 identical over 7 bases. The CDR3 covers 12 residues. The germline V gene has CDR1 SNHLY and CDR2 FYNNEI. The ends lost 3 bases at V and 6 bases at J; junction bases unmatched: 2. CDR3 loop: CASSDGRAEQYF. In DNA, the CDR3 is TGTGCCAGCAGTGATGGGAGGGCCGAGCAGTACTTC.

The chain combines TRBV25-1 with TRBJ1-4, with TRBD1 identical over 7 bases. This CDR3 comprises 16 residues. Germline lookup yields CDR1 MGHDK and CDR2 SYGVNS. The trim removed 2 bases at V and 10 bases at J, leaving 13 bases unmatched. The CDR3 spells CASSESRQGGEGKLFF. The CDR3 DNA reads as TGTGCCAGCAGTGAAAGTCGACAGGGTGGGGAAGGAAAACTGTTTTTT.

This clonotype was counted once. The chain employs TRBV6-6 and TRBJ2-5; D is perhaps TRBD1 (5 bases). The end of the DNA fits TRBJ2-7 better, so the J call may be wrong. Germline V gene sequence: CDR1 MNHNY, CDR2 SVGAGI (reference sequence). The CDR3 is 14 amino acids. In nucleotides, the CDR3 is TGTGCCGCAGAACCGAACCAGGGCCCCTACGAGCAGTACTTC. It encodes CAAEPNQGPYEQYF.

CDR3: CASSQEGRTDHYEQYF. The CDR3 DNA reads TGCGCCAGCAGCCAAGAGGGACGGACAGACCACTACGAGCAGTACTTC. This chain connects TRBV4-3 to TRBJ2-7; possibly TRBD1 for D (6 bases). Per germline, CDR1 LGHNA and CDR2 YSLEER. Trimming took off 0 bases at V and 3 bases at J, with 15 bases between the two ends. There are 16 residues in the CDR3.

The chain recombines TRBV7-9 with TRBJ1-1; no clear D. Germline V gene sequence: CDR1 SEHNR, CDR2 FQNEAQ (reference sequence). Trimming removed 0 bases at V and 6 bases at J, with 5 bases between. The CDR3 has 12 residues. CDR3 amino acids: CASSLASSEAFF. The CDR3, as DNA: TGTGCCAGCAGCTTAGCCAGCTCTGAAGCTTTCTTT.

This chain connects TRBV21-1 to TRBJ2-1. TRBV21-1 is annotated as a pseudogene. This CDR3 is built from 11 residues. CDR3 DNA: TGTGCCAGCAGCAAAGGGGGTGAGCAGTTCTTC. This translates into CASSKGGEQFF.

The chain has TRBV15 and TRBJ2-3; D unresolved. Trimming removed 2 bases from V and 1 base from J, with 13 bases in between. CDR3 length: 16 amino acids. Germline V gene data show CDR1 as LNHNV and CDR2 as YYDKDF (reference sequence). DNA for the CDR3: TGTGCCACCAGCAGAAACCTAGGGCTGGGCACAGATACGCAGTATTTT. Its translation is CATSRNLGLGTDTQYF.

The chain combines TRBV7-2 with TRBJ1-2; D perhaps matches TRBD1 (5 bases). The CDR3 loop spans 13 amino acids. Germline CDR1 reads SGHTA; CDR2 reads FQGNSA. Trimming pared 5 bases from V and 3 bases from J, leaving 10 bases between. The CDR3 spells CASSERGHYGYTF. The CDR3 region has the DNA TGTGCCAGCAGCGAGAGGGGCCACTATGGCTACACCTTC.

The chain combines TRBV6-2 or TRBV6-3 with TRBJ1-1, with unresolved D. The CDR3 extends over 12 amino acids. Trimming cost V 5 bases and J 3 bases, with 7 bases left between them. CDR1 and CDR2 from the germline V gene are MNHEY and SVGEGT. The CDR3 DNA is TGTGCCAGCAGTGACCCAGACACTGAAGCTTTCTTT. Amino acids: CASSDPDTEAFF.

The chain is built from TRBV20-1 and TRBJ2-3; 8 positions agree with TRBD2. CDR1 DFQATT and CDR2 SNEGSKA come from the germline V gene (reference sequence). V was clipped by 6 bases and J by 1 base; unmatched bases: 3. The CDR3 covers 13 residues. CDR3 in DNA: TGCAGTGCGAACGGGAGGGGCACAGATACGCAGTATTTT. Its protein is CSANGRGTDTQYF.

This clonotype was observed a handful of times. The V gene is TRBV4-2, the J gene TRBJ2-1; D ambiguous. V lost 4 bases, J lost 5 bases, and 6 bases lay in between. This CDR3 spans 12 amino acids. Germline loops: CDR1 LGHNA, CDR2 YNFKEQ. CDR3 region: CASSRVDNEQFF. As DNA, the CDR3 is TGTGCCAGCAGCCGAGTAGACAATGAGCAGTTCTTC.

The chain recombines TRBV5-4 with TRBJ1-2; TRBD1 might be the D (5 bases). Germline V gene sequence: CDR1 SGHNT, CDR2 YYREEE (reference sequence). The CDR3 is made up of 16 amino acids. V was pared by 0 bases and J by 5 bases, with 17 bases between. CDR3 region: CASSLVGTEILYGYTF. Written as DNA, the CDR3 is TGTGCCAGCAGCTTGGTAGGGACGGAGATATTATATGGCTACACCTTC.

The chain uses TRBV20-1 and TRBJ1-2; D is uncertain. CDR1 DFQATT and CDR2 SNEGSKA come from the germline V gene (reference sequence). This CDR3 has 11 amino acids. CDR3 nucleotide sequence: TGCAGGACGAGCATCGCCTATGGCTACACCTTC. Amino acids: CRTSIAYGYTF.